This T cell receptor beta chain emerged from a study of beta chain features in type 1 diabetes. Findings of the study overall: Short templates might get an advantage during PCR, and this would be equal in patients and controls.

A word on this clone: Its specificity is unknown.

Of the isolated RNA, all was reverse transcribed, and so the sequenced material was expressed TCRB transcripts. Profiled with immunoSEQ multiplex PCR; TCRdb holds only in-frame clones, not every one. This table holds 240,000 or so clones, 68% found once. Germline assignment: CDR1 GTSNPN and CDR2 SVGIG (reference sequence). V dropped 0 bases and J dropped 7; count of bases not matched to a gene: 5. This CDR3 comprises 14 residues. Stem cell-like memory, regulatory, central memory and naive CD4+ cells were sorted via CD45RO/CCR7/CD25/CD127/CD95/CD27. The sample comprised naive CD4+ T cells from blood. The chain couples TRBV30 to TRBJ2-3; 9 bases line up with TRBD2. The sequence came from a man aged 25 to 40 in good health. The CDR3 reads CAWSVSGRLNTQYF. The CDR3 DNA is TGTGCCTGGAGTGTGAGCGGGAGGTTGAATACGCAGTATTTT.